The entry that follows covers one T cell receptor (beta chain) sequence. In the original workflow: How many nucleated cells were present was estimated from reference gene primer amplification. The data were produced by immunoSEQ multiplex PCR, yet TCRdb's version contains in-frame clones alone and is incomplete. V and J calls and clone size are as listed in that table; D and trimming were resolved from the DNA. The sample includes about 270,000 clones, around four fifths of them seen just once. The CDR3 totals 13 residues. Germline lookup yields CDR1 SNHLY and CDR2 FYNNEI. Trimming stripped 4 bases from V and 9 bases from J, with 13 bases between. This sample was taken from a study of blood T cell repertoires in COVID-19.

The material sequenced was peripheral blood. The origin of this receptor is a woman between 45 and 65 years old with active or convalescent COVID-19. The rearrangement joins TRBV2 to TRBJ2-1, with a weak D call TRBD2 (5 bases). CDR3 region: CASSGHERGEQFF. The CDR3 DNA reads as TGTGCCAGCAGTGGGCACGAACGGGGTGAGCAGTTCTTC.